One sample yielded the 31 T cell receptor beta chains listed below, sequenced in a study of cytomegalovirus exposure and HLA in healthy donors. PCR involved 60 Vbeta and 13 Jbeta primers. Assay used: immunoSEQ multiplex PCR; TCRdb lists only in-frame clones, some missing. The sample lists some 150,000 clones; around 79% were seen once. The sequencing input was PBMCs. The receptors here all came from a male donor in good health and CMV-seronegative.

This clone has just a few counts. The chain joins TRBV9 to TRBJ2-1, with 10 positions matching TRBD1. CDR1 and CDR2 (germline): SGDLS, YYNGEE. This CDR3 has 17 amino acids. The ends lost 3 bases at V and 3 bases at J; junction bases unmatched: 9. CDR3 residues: CASSEGIGTGVYNEQFF. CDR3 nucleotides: TGTGCCAGCAGCGAGGGAATAGGGACAGGGGTCTACAATGAGCAGTTCTTC.

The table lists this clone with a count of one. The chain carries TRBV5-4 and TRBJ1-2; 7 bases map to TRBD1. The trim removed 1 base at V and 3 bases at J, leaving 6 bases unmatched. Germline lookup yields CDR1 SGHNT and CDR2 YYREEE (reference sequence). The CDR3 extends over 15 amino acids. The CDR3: CASSLRGLGDYGYTF. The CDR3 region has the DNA TGTGCCAGCAGCTTGAGGGGGCTGGGTGACTATGGCTACACCTTC.

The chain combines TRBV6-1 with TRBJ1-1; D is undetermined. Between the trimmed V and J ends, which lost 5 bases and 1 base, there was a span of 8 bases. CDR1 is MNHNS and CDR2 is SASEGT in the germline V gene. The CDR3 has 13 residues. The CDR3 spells CASSPTENTEAFF. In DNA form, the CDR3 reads TGTGCCAGCAGTCCCACAGAGAACACTGAAGCTTTCTTT.

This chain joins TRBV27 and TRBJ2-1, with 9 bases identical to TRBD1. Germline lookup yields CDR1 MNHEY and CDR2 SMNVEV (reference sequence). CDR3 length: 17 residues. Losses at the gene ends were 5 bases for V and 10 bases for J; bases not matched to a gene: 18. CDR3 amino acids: CASSPTWDRVIQWEQFF. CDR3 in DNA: TGTGCCAGCAGTCCGACCTGGGACAGGGTAATACAGTGGGAGCAGTTCTTC.

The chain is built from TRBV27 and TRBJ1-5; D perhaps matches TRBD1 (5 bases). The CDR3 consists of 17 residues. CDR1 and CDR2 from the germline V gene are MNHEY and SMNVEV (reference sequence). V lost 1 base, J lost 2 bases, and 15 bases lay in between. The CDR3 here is CASSLFAGLAGNQPQHF. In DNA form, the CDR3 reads TGTGCCAGCAGTTTATTTGCAGGGCTTGCGGGCAATCAGCCCCAGCATTTT.

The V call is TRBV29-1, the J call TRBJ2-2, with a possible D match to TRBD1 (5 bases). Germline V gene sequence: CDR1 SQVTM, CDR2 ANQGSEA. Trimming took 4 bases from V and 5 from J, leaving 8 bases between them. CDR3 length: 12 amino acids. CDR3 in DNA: TGCAGCGTTGGACAGTGGACCGGGGAGCTGTTTTTT. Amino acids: CSVGQWTGELFF.

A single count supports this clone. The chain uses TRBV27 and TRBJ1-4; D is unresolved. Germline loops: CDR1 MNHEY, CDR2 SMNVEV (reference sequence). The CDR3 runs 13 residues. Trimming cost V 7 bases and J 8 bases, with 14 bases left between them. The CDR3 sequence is CASTSAGKEKLFF. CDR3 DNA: TGTGCCAGCACCTCGGCGGGGAAAGAAAAACTGTTTTTT.

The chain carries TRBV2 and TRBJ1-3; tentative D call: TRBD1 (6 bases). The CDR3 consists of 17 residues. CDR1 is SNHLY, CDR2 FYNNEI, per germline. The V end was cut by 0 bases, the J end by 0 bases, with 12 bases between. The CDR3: CASSEAGDNYSGNTIYF. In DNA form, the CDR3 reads TGTGCCAGCAGTGAAGCAGGGGACAACTACTCTGGAAACACCATATATTTT.

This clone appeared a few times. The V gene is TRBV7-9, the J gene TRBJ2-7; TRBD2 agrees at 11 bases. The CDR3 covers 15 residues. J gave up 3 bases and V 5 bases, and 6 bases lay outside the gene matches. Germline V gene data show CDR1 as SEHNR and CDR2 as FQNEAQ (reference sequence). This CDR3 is CASSPEGTSGYEQYF. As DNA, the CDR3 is TGTGCCAGCAGCCCAGAGGGGACTAGCGGCTACGAGCAGTACTTC.

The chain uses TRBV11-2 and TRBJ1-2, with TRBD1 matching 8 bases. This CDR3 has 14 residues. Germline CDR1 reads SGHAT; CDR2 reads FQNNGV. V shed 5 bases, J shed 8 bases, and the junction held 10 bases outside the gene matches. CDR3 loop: CASSLTAGGEGYTF. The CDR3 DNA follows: TGTGCCAGCAGCCTCACGGCAGGGGGCGAAGGCTACACCTTC.

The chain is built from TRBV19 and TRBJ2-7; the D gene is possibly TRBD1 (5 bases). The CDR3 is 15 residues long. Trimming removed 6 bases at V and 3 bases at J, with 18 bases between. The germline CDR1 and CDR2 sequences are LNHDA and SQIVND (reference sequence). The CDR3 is CASRPPGSPLYEQYF. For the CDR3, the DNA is TGTGCCAGTAGGCCCCCAGGGTCCCCCCTCTACGAGCAGTACTTC.

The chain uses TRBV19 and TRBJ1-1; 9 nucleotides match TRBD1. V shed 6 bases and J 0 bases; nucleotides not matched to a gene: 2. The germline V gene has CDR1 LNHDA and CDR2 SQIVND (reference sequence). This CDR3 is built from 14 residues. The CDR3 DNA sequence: TGTGCCAGTAGCCGGGACAGGGTGAACACTGAAGCTTTCTTT. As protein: CASSRDRVNTEAFF.

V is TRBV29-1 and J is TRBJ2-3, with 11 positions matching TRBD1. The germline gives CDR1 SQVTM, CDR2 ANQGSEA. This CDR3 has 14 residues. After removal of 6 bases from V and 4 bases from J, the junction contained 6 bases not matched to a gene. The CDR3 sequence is CSVRTGGRPDTQYF. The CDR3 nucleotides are TGCAGCGTGAGGACAGGGGGCCGGCCAGATACGCAGTATTTT.

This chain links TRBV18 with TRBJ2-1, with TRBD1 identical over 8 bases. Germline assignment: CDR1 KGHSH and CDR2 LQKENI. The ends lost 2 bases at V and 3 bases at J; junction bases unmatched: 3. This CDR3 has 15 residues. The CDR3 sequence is CASSPGQGSYNEQFF. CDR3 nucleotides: TGTGCCAGCTCACCAGGACAGGGAAGCTACAATGAGCAGTTCTTC. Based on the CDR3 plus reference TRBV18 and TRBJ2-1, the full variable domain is NAGVMQNPRHLVRRRGQEARLRCSPMKGHSHVYWYRQLPEEGLKFMVYLQKENIIDESGMPKERFSAEFPKEGPSILRIQQVVRGDSAAYFCASSPGQGSYNEQFFGPGTRLTVL.

CDR3 in amino acids: CASSIPSGRVSEQFF. Here the CDR3 DNA reads TGTGCCAGCAGCATCCCTAGCGGGAGGGTTTCTGAGCAGTTCTTC. The chain carries TRBV7-2 and TRBJ2-1; 12 nucleotides match TRBD2. This CDR3 is 15 amino acids long. With V trimmed by 5 bases and J by 9 bases, 8 bases remained unmatched. CDR1 SGHTA and CDR2 FQGNSA come from the germline V gene.

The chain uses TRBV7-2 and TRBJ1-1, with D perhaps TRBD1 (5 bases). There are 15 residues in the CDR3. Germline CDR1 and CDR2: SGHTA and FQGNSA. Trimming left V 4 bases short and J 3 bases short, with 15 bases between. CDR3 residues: CASSSVRGRDTEAFF. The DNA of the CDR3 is TGTGCCAGCAGCTCTGTAAGGGGAAGGGACACTGAAGCTTTCTTT.

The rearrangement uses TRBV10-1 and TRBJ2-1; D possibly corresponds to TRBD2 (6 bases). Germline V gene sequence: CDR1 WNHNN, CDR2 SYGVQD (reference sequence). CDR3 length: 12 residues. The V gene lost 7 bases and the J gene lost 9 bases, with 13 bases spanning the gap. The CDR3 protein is CASMVEGSEQFF. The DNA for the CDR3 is TGCGCCAGCATGGTGGAGGGTAGTGAGCAGTTCTTC.

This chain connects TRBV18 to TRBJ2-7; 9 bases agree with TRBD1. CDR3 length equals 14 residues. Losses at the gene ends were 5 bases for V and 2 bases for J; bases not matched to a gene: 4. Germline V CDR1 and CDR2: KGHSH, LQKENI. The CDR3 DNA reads TGTGCCAGCTCAGGGGGACAGGGAACCTACGAGCAGTACTTC. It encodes CASSGGQGTYEQYF.

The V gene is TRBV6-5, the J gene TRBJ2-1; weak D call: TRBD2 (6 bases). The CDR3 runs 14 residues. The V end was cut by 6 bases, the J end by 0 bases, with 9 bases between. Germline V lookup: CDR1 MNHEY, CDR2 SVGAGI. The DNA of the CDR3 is TGTGCCAGCAGGGTGGGGGGCTCCTACAATGAGCAGTTCTTC. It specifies CASRVGGSYNEQFF.

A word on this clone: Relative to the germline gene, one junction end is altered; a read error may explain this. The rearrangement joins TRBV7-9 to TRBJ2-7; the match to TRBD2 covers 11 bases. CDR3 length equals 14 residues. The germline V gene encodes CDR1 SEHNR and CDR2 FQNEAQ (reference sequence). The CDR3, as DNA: TGTTCCAGCAGCTTGACTAGCGGGACCTACGAGCAGTACTTC. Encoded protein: CSSSLTSGTYEQYF.

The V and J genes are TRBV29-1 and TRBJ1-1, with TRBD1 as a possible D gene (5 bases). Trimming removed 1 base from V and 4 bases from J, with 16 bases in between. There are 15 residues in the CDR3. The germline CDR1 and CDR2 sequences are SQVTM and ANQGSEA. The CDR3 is CSVEVRAFRFTEAFF. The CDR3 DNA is TGCAGCGTTGAAGTCAGGGCATTTAGGTTCACTGAAGCTTTCTTT.

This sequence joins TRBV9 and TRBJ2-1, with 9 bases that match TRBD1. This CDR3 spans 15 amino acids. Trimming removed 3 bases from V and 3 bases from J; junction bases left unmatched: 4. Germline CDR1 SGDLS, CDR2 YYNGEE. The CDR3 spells CASSETGGFYNEQFF. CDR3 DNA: TGTGCCAGCAGCGAGACAGGGGGTTTCTACAATGAGCAGTTCTTC.

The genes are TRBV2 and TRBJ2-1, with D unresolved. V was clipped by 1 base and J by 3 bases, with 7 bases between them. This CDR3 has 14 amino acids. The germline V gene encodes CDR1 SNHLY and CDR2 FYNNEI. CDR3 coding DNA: TGTGCCAGCAGTGAAGTACTGATCTACAATGAGCAGTTCTTC. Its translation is CASSEVLIYNEQFF.

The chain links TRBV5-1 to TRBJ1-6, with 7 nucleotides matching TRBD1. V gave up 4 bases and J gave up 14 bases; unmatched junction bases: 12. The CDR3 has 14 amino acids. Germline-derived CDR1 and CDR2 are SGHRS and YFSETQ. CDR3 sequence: CASSQGQIPGALHF. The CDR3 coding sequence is TGCGCCAGCAGCCAGGGACAGATACCCGGAGCCCTCCACTTT.

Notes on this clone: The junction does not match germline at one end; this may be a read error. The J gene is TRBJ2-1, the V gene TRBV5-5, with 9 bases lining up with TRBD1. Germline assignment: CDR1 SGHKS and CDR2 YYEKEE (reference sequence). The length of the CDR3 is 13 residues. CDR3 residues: CASSLLPGQGSLF. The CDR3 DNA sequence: TGTGCCAGCAGCTTGTTACCGGGACAGGGATCCCTCTTC.

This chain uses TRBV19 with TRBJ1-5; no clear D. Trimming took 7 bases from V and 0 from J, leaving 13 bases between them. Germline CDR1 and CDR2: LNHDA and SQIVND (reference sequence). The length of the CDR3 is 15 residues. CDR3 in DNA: TGTGCCAGTAAGGAGGGTGGATATAGCAATCAGCCCCAGCATTTT. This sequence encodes CASKEGGYSNQPQHF.

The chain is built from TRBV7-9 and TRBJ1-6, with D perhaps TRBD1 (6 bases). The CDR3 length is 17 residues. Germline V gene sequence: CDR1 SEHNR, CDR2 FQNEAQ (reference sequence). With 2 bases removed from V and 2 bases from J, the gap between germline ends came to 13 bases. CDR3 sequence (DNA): TGTGCCAGCAGCTTACCCCCAGGACAGCCCTATAATTCACCCCTCCACTTT. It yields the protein CASSLPPGQPYNSPLHF.

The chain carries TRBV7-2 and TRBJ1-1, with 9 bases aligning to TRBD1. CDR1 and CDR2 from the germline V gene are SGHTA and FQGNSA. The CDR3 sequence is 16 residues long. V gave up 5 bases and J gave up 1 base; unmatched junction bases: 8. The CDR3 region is CASSPSPDRGNTEAFF. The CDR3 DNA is TGTGCCAGCAGCCCAAGCCCGGACAGGGGGAACACTGAAGCTTTCTTT.

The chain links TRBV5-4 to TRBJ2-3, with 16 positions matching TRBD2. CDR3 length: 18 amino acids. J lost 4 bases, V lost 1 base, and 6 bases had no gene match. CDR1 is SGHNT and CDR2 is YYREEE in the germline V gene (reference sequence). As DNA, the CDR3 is TGTGCCAGCAGCTTGAAGGGACTAGCGGGGGGGCGTCCAGATACGCAGTATTTT. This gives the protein CASSLKGLAGGRPDTQYF.

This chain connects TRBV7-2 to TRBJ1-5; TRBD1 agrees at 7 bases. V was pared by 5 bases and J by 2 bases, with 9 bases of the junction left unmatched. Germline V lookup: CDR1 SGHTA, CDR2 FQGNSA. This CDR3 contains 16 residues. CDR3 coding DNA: TGTGCCAGCAGCACGGGACAGCCGAACGGCAATCAGCCCCAGCATTTT. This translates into CASSTGQPNGNQPQHF.

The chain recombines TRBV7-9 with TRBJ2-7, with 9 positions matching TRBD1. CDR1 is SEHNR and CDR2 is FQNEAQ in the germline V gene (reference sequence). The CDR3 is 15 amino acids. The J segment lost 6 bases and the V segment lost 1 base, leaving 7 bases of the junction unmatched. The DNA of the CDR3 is TGTGCCAGCAGCTTAGATACAGGGGGCGCGGGCGAGCAGTACTTC. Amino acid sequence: CASSLDTGGAGEQYF.